Each of the 5 T cell receptor beta chains below was sequenced from the same sample in a study of blood T cells in healthy people across ages. A second about 7 to 11 cycle PCR used barcoded and J-beta primers. From the 5' RACE reads, TCRdb called clonotypes with MiXCR, one entry per CDR3 protein. The data show approximately 810,000 distinct CDR3 sequences, with 25% to 30% seen just once and roughly a sixth held by the top ten. The sequenced material came from blood. These receptors all come from a woman older than 75 in good health.

Turning to this clonotype: A junction end diverges from the germline sequence, so it may reflect a read error. The CDR3 nucleotides are TGTGCCAGCAGCGTCAAGGGGCCGGATGGCTGCACCTTC. Its protein is CASSVKGPDGCTF. This chain connects TRBV7-9 to TRBJ1-2, with D possibly being TRBD1 (5 bases). Germline V lookup: CDR1 SEHNR, CDR2 FQNEAQ (reference sequence). The CDR3 spans 13 residues.

The table lists this clonotype with a count of one. A much larger clone is a single base away; this may be a read error. The chain links TRBV28 to TRBJ1-6; no firm D call. V lost 6 bases to trimming and J lost 6 bases, with 12 bases between them. Germline V CDR1 and CDR2: MDHEN, SYDVKM. CDR3 length: 14 residues. The CDR3: CASRFWQANSPLHF. For the CDR3, the DNA is TGTGCCAGCAGGTTCTGGCAGGCTAATTCACCCCTCCACTTT.

The chain is built from TRBV12-3 or TRBV12-4 and TRBJ1-1; a possible D gene is TRBD1 (5 bases). V gave up 5 bases and J gave up 10 bases, with 11 bases separating them. This CDR3 is 11 amino acids long. The CDR3 sequence: CASSTGTRAFF. The CDR3 DNA reads TGTGCCAGCAGTACTGGGACGAGAGCTTTCTTT.

Details on this clonotype: Since a much larger clone is just one base distant, this may be a read error. The chain carries TRBV4-3 and TRBJ2-7; TRBD2 aligns across 12 bases. CDR1 LGHNA and CDR2 YSLEER come from the germline V gene. Losses at the gene ends were 1 base for V and 7 bases for J; bases not matched to a gene: 14. There are 18 residues in the CDR3. The CDR3 loop reads CASSQAPTSGGTYNEQYF. The CDR3 DNA reads as TGCGCCAGCAGCCAAGCCCCCACTAGCGGGGGGACTTACAATGAGCAGTACTTC.

This chain uses TRBV29-1 with TRBJ1-1; 9 bases match TRBD1. This CDR3 contains 15 residues. The germline V gene has CDR1 SQVTM and CDR2 ANQGSEA. The ends lost 7 bases at V and 2 bases at J; junction bases unmatched: 11. This chain's CDR3 is CSGRGQGNSNTEAFF. The DNA of the CDR3 is TGCAGCGGTAGGGGACAGGGTAATTCTAACACTGAAGCTTTCTTT.